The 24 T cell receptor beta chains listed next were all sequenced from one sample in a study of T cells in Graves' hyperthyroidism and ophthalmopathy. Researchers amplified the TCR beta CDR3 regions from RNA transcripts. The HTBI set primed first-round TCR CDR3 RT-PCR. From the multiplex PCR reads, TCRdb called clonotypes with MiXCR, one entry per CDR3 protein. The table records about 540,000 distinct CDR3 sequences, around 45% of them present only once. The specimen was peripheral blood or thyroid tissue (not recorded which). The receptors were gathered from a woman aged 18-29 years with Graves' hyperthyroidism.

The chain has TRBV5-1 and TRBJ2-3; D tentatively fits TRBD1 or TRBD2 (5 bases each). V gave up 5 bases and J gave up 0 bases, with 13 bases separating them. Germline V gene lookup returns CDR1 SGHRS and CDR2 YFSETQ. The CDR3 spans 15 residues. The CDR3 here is CASRWDHSSTDTQYF. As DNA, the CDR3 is TGCGCCAGCAGGTGGGACCACTCTAGCACAGATACGCAGTATTTT.

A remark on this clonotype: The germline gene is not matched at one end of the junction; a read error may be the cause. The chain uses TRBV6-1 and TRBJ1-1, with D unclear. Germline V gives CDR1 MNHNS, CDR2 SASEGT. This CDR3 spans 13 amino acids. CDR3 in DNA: TGTGCCAGCAGCGAAGCAGTGGTCACTGAAGCTTTCTTT. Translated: CASSEAVVTEAFF.

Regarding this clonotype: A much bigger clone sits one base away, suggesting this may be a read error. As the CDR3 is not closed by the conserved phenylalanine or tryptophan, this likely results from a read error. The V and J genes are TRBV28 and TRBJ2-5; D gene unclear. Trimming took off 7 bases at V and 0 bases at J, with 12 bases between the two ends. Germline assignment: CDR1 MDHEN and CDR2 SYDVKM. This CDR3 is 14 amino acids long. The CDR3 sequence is CASNHRVHQETQYS. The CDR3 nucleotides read TGTGCCAGCAATCACCGCGTACACCAAGAGACCCAGTACTCC.

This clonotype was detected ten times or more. In DNA form, the CDR3 reads TGTGCCACCAGTGACCATCTCATCGGCTATGGCTACACCTTC. It is translated as CATSDHLIGYGYTF. The chain combines TRBV24-1 with TRBJ1-2; no clear D. Trimming took 4 bases from V and 4 from J, leaving 12 bases between them. The CDR3 consists of 14 residues. Germline loops: CDR1 KGHDR, CDR2 SFDVKD.

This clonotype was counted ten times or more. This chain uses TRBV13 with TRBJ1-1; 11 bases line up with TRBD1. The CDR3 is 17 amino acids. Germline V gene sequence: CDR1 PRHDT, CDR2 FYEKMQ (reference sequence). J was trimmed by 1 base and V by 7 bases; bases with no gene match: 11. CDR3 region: CASTPLGQGAKNTEAFF. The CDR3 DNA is TGTGCCAGCACCCCCCTCGGACAGGGGGCAAAGAACACTGAAGCTTTCTTT.

The CDR3, as DNA: TGCAGCGTCGACAGGACTAGCGGGACAAGGGCCGAGCAGTACTTC. Translated, it gives CSVDRTSGTRAEQYF. The V gene is TRBV29-1, the J gene TRBJ2-7; 12 nucleotides agree with TRBD2. The CDR3 consists of 15 residues. V was clipped by 6 bases and J by 6 bases; unmatched bases: 12. Germline CDR1 reads SQVTM; CDR2 reads ANQGSEA.

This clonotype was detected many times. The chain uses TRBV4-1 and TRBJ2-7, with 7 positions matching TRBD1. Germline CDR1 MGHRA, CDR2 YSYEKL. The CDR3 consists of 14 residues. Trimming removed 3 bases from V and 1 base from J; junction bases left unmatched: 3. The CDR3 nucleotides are TGCGCCAGCAGCCACCGGGGACAGTCCTACGAGCAGTACTTC. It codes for CASSHRGQSYEQYF.

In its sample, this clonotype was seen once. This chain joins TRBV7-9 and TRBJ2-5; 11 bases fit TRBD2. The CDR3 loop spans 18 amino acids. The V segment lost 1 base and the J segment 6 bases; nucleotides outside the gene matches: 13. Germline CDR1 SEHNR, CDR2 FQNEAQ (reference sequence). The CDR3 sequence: CASSLVVELAGDVKTQYF. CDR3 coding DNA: TGTGCCAGCAGCTTAGTGGTGGAACTAGCGGGAGATGTAAAGACCCAGTACTTC.

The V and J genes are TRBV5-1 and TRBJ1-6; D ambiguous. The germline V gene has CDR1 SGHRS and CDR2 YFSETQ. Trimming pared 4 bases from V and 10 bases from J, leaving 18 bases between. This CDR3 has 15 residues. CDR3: CASSAEPSGSSPLHF. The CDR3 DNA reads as TGCGCCAGCAGCGCCGAACCTAGCGGGAGCTCACCCCTCCACTTT.

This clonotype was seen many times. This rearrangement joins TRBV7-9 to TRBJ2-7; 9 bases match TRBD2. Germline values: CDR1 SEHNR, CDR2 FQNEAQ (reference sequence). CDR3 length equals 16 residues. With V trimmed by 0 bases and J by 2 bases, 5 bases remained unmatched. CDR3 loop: CASSLARGGRAYEQYF. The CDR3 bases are TGTGCCAGCAGCTTAGCTCGAGGCGGGAGGGCCTACGAGCAGTACTTC. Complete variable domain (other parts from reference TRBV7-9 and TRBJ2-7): DTGVSQNPRHKITKRGQNVTFRCDPISEHNRLYWYRQTLGQGPEFLTYFQNEAQLEKSRLLSDRFSAERPKGSFSTLEIQRTEQGDSAMYLCASSLARGGRAYEQYFGPGTRLTVT.

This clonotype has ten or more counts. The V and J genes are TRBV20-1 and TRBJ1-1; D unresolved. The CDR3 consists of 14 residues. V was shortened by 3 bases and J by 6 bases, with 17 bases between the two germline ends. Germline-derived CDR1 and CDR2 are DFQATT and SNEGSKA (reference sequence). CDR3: CSASGFQWASEAFF. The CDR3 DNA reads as TGCAGTGCTAGTGGATTTCAGTGGGCCTCTGAAGCTTTCTTT.

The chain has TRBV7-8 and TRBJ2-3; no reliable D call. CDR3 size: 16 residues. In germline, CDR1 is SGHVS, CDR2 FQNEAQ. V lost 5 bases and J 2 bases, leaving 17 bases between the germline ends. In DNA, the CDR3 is TGTGCCAGCAGCCTTCGGATCACCCAGAACACAGATACGCAGTATTTT. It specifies CASSLRITQNTDTQYF.

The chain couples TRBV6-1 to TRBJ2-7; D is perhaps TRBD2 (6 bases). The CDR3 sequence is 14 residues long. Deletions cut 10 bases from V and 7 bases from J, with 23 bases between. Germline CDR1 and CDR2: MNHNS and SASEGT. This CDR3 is CATTGRGLREEQYF. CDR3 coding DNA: TGTGCCACCACGGGGCGGGGACTTCGTGAAGAGCAGTACTTC.

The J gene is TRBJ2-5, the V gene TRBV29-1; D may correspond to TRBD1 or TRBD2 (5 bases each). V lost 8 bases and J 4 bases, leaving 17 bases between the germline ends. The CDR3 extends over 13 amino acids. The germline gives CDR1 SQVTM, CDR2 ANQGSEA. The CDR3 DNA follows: TGCAGCCAAGATCGGGGTGGGGCAGAGACCCAGTACTTC. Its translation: CSQDRGGAETQYF.

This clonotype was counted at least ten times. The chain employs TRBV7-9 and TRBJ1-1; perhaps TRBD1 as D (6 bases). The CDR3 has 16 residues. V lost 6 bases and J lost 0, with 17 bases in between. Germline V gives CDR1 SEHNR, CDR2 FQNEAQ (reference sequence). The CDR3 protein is CASSYGQRPMNTEAFF. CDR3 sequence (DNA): TGTGCCAGCAGTTATGGACAGCGACCTATGAACACTGAAGCTTTCTTT.

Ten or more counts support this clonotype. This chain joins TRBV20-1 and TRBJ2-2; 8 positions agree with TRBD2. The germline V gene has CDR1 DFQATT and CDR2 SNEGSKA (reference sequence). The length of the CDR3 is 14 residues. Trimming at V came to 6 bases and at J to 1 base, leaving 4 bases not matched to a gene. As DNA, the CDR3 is TGCAGTGCCGCTACTAGCGGGAACACCGGGGAGCTGTTTTTT. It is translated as CSAATSGNTGELFF.

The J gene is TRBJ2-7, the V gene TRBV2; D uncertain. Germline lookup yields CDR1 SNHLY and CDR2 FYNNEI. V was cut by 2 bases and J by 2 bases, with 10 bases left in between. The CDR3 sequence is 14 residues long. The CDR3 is CASSESPGPYEQYF. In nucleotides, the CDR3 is TGTGCCAGCAGTGAATCCCCGGGCCCCTACGAGCAGTACTTC.

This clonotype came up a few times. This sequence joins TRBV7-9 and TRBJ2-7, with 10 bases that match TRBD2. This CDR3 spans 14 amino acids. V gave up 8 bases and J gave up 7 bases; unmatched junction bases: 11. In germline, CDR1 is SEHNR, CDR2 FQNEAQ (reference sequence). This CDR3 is CASWSGRAYNEQYF. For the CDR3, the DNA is TGTGCCAGCTGGAGCGGGAGGGCCTACAATGAGCAGTACTTC. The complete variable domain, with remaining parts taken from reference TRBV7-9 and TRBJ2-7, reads DTGVSQNPRHKITKRGQNVTFRCDPISEHNRLYWYRQTLGQGPEFLTYFQNEAQLEKSRLLSDRFSAERPKGSFSTLEIQRTEQGDSAMYLCASWSGRAYNEQYFGPGTRLTVT.

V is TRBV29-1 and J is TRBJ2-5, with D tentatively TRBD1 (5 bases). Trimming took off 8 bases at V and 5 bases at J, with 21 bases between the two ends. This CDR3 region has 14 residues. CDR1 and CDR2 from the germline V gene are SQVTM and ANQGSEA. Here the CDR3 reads CSSQEVRVLETQYF. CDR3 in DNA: TGCAGCAGCCAAGAGGTCAGGGTATTGGAGACCCAGTACTTC.

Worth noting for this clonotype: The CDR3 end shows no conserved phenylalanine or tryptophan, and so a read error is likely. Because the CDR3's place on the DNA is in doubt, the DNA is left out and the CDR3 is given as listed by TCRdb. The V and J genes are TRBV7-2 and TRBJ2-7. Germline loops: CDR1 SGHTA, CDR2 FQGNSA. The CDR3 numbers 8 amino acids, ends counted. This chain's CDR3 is CASSLVSR.

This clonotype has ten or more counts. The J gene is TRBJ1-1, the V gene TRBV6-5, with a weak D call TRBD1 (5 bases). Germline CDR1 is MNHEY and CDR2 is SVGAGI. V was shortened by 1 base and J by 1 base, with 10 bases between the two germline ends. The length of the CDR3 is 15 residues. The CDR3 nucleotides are TGTGCCAGCAGTTACTACGGGGGATCGAACACTGAAGCTTTCTTT. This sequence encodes CASSYYGGSNTEAFF.

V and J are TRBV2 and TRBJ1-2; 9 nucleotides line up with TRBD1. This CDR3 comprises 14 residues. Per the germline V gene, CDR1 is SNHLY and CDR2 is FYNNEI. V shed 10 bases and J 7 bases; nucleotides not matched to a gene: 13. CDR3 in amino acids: CATSTGTGFSGYTF. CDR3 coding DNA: TGTGCCACCTCGACCGGGACAGGGTTCTCTGGCTACACCTTC.

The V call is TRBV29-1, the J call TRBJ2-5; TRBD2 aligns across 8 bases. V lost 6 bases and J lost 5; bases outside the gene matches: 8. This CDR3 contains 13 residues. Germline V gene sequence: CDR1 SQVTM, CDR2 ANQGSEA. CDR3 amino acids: CSVISGDGETQYF. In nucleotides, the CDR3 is TGCAGCGTCATTAGCGGGGATGGGGAGACCCAGTACTTC.

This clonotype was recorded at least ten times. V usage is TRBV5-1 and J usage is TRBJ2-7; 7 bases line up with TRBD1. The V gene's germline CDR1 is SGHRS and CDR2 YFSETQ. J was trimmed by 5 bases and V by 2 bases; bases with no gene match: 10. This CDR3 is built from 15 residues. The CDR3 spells CASSLFDRVEDEQYF. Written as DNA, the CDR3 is TGCGCCAGCAGCTTATTCGACAGGGTAGAGGACGAGCAGTACTTC.